A single sample gave rise to the 13 T cell receptor beta chains below, sequenced in a study of T cells in Graves' hyperthyroidism and ophthalmopathy. TCR beta CDR3 regions were amplified from RNA. With the HTBI primer set, the TCR CDR3 went through a first round of RT-PCR. TCRdb called the multiplex PCR reads again in MiXCR, with one record for every CDR3 protein. The sample lists approximately 500,000 distinct CDR3 sequences, around 46% seen once, with more than 7% in the top ten. Sequenced sample: peripheral blood or thyroid tissue (not recorded which). The receptors stem from a woman under 30 with Graves' hyperthyroidism.

On this clonotype itself: This may be a read error: a much more frequent sequence differs by one nucleotide. The chain carries TRBV19 and TRBJ1-6; D perhaps matches TRBD1 (6 bases). The V gene lost 11 bases and the J gene lost 7 bases, with 15 bases spanning the gap. Germline-derived CDR1 and CDR2 are LNHDA and SQIVND (reference sequence). The CDR3 loop spans 13 amino acids. The CDR3 nucleotides read TGTGCCGGTAAGGGACAACTAAATTCACCCCTCCACTTT. Its protein is CAGKGQLNSPLHF.

In the case of this clonotype: A clone one base away is much larger, so this may be a read error. This rearrangement joins TRBV7-3 to TRBJ1-1; D perhaps matches TRBD1 (6 bases). The ends were cut back, 8 bases at V and 4 bases at J, with 17 bases in the middle. The germline V gene encodes CDR1 SGHTA and CDR2 FQGTGA. The CDR3 is made up of 14 amino acids. As DNA, the CDR3 is TGTGCCAGCGCCAACGGACAGTTCGGCACTGAAGCTTTCTTT. Translated: CASANGQFGTEAFF.

Comments on this clonotype: This may be a read error: a much more frequent sequence differs by one nucleotide. The rearrangement uses TRBV12-3 or TRBV12-4 and TRBJ2-7, with 12 bases fitting TRBD2. CDR3 length: 14 amino acids. With V trimmed by 3 bases and J by 5 bases, 2 bases remained unmatched. The CDR3 DNA sequence: TGTGCCAGCAGTTTGACTAGCGGGAGTGACGAGCAGTACTTC. This encodes CASSLTSGSDEQYF.

V and J are TRBV9 and TRBJ1-6, with D maybe TRBD1 (6 bases). V dropped 4 bases and J dropped 7 bases, with 12 bases sitting between them. The CDR3 consists of 14 residues. Germline V gives CDR1 SGDLS, CDR2 YYNGEE. The CDR3 nucleotides are TGTGCCAGCAGCTCCCGGGACAACAATTCACCCCTCCACTTT. The encoded protein is CASSSRDNNSPLHF.

This clonotype was found many times. The rearrangement links TRBV7-9 to TRBJ2-5; D possibly corresponds to TRBD2 (5 bases). The ends were cut back, 3 bases at V and 2 bases at J, with 13 bases in the middle. Germline V lookup: CDR1 SEHNR, CDR2 FQNEAQ (reference sequence). The CDR3 contains 15 residues. CDR3 DNA: TGTGCCAGCAGCTTTACCCCACCGGGACAAGAGACCCAGTACTTC. It codes for CASSFTPPGQETQYF.

The V call is TRBV20-1, the J call TRBJ1-5, with D possibly matching TRBD1 (5 bases). This CDR3 is built from 16 residues. Germline V lookup: CDR1 DFQATT, CDR2 SNEGSKA (reference sequence). V shed 8 bases and J shed 0 bases, with 20 bases lying between them. CDR3 in amino acids: CSYSSTDTHSNQPQHF. The CDR3 coding sequence is TGCAGTTACTCGAGCACGGACACCCATAGCAATCAGCCCCAGCATTTT.

The chain employs TRBV20-1 and TRBJ2-5; tentatively, D is TRBD2 (7 bases). Looked up from germline, CDR1 is DFQATT and CDR2 is SNEGSKA (reference sequence). This CDR3 has 16 residues. V gave up 1 base and J gave up 5 bases, with 20 bases separating them. The CDR3 DNA sequence: TGCAGTGCTAGAGGATATGGGAGGGGGATTGGGGAGACCCAGTACTTC. Amino acids: CSARGYGRGIGETQYF.

Concerning this clonotype itself: A much larger clone lies a single base off, so this may be a read error. As the CDR3 is not closed by the conserved phenylalanine or tryptophan, this likely results from a read error. The chain employs TRBV6-5 and TRBJ1-1; tentative D call: TRBD1 (5 bases). The CDR3 sequence is 13 residues long. Germline V lookup: CDR1 MNHEY, CDR2 SVGAGI. V lost 6 bases and J lost 8, with 16 bases in between. The CDR3 sequence is CASSRPGIEEAFL. CDR3 coding DNA: TGTGCCAGCAGCCGCCCAGGGATCGAAGAAGCTTTCCTT.

Comment on this clonotype: A much larger clone lies one base from this, so it may be a read error. The V call is TRBV5-1, the J call TRBJ2-5, with TRBD1 identical over 12 bases. The CDR3 totals 15 residues. In germline, CDR1 is SGHRS, CDR2 YFSETQ. CDR3 DNA sequence: TGCGCCAGCAACTTGGGGACAGGGGGCCTGGAGACCCAGTACTTC. Residues: CASNLGTGGLETQYF.

About this clonotype: This may come from a read error, since a much larger clone is one base off. The genes are TRBV11-2 and TRBJ2-6; D may correspond to TRBD1 or TRBD2 (6 bases each). The germline CDR1 and CDR2 sequences are SGHAT and FQNNGV. CDR3 length equals 16 residues. With 4 bases removed from V and 2 bases from J, the gap between germline ends came to 12 bases. The CDR3 protein is CASSSLRGAGANVLTF. For the CDR3, the DNA is TGTGCCAGCAGCTCCTTGAGGGGGGCTGGGGCCAACGTCCTGACTTTC.

This clonotype was recorded at least ten times. The junction does not match germline at one end; this may be a read error. The rearrangement uses TRBV9 and TRBJ1-2, with 12 bases aligning to TRBD1. Germline CDR1 is SGDLS and CDR2 is YYNGEE. This CDR3 spans 15 amino acids. As DNA, the CDR3 is TGTGCCAGCAGCGCCTCCGGGACAGGGGGCCTCCCAGGGATCTTC. Translation gives CASSASGTGGLPGIF.

This chain connects TRBV20-1 to TRBJ1-4; D is perhaps TRBD1 (5 bases). The V end lost 3 bases, the J end lost 7 bases, and 18 bases lay between the germline ends. CDR1 DFQATT and CDR2 SNEGSKA come from the germline V gene (reference sequence). This CDR3 is 15 amino acids long. The CDR3 loop is CSARVKGAHGEKLFF. The CDR3 DNA follows: TGCAGTGCTAGGGTAAAAGGGGCTCATGGTGAAAAACTGTTTTTT.

About this clonotype itself: At one end, the junction sequence differs from germline, possibly due to a read error. The chain has TRBV20-1 and TRBJ2-5, with 7 bases aligning to TRBD1. The CDR3 is 8 residues long. The germline CDR1 and CDR2 sequences are DFQATT and SNEGSKA (reference sequence). The CDR3 DNA reads as TGCAGTGCTAGCGACAGGGCTTTC. It specifies CSASDRAF.